This T cell receptor beta chain was identified in a study of cytomegalovirus exposure and HLA in healthy donors. 60 Vbeta and 13 Jbeta primers were used in PCR. TCRdb's copy holds only in-frame clones and misses some; the assay was immunoSEQ multiplex PCR. The sample has tens of thousands of clones, over 60% seen once. In its sample, this clone was seen once. Germline assignment: CDR1 SEHNR and CDR2 FQNEAQ (reference sequence). Trimming shortened V by 5 bases and J by 0 bases, and 7 bases separated the two germline ends. This CDR3 is 13 amino acids long. Material: PBMCs. The rearrangement uses TRBV7-9 and TRBJ1-2, with TRBD1 as a possible D gene (5 bases). This clonotype originated in a woman aged 25 to 39 in good health and CMV-seronegative. The CDR3 nucleotides read TGTGCCAGCAGCGCGACAGCTAACTATGGCTACACCTTC. Translation gives CASSATANYGYTF.